These T cell receptor beta chains were read from a single sample in a study of cytomegalovirus exposure and HLA in healthy donors. The assay was immunoSEQ multiplex PCR, and TCRdb's table has in-frame clones only and misses some. The sample contains fewer than 200,000 clones, approximately 79% of which appear only once. Material: PBMCs. Receptor source: a middle-aged man in good health and CMV-seronegative. CDR3s include the opening cysteine and the closing phenylalanine or tryptophan. A D gene is named only where the DNA matches it firmly. Only part of the rows carry a size: once, few, many, or a class if the clone is expanded.

>-|TRBV28|-|TRBJ1-1
CASSFPETYTEAFF
TGTGCCAGCAGTTTCCCCGAGACATACACTGAAGCTTTCTTT
>once|TRBV19|TRBD1|TRBJ1-4
CASSIGTGKKLFF
TGTGCCAGTAGTATCGGGACAGGAAAAAAACTGTTTTTT
>-|TRBV5-1|-|TRBJ1-1
CASSLARGNTEAFF
TGCGCCAGCAGCTTGGCCAGGGGGAACACTGAAGCTTTCTTT
>-|TRBV4-2|TRBD2|TRBJ2-1
CASSQDLGSGSGPQVF
TGTGCCAGCAGCCAAGATCTAGGTAGCGGGAGTGGGCCTCAGGTCTTC
>-|TRBV11-1|TRBD1|TRBJ2-7
CAGESGTGGYEQYF
TGTGCCGGAGAATCCGGGACAGGGGGCTACGAGCAGTACTTC
>-|TRBV4-3|TRBD1|TRBJ1-4
CASSQTQGAGEKLFF
TGCGCCAGCAGCCAGACACAGGGGGCAGGTGAAAAACTGTTTTTT
>-|TRBV28|TRBD1|TRBJ1-5
CASSSGTAGNQPQHF
TGTGCCAGCAGCTCCGGGACAGCGGGCAATCAGCCCCAGCATTTT
>-|TRBV29-1|TRBD1|TRBJ2-1
CSVGAGQGRGEQFF
TGCAGCGTTGGGGCGGGACAGGGGAGGGGTGAGCAGTTCTTC
>-|TRBV2|-|TRBJ1-3
CASSESVSSGNTIYF
TGTGCCAGCAGTGAAAGCGTTAGCTCTGGAAACACCATATATTTT
>-|TRBV19|-|TRBJ2-7
CASSILASRSYEQYF
TGTGCCAGTAGTATACTAGCGAGTCGCTCCTACGAGCAGTACTTC
>-|TRBV19|-|TRBJ1-2
CASSIRDTGDGYTF
TGTGCCAGTAGTATTAGGGACACCGGGGATGGCTACACCTTC
>-|TRBV6-5|-|TRBJ2-7
CASSQGREEQYF
TGTGCCAGCAGTCAGGGCCGTGAGGAGCAGTACTTC
>-|TRBV6-6|TRBD1|TRBJ1-5
CASSRQGAGQPQHF
TGTGCCAGCAGCAGACAGGGGGCCGGTCAGCCCCAGCATTTT
>-|TRBV27|-|TRBJ1-5
CASSLSYRAGGPNQPQHF
TGTGCCAGCAGTTTATCATACAGGGCCGGCGGGCCTAATCAGCCCCAGCATTTT
>-|TRBV5-6|TRBD1|TRBJ2-7
CASSQQGATTDEQYF
TGTGCCAGCAGCCAACAGGGGGCTACTACCGACGAGCAGTACTTC
>-|TRBV6-5|-|TRBJ2-1
CASTQRTGEQFF
TGTGCCAGCACTCAGCGGACCGGTGAGCAGTTCTTC
>-|TRBV6-1|-|TRBJ2-1
CASSNHMYNEQFF
TGTGCCAGCAGTAACCACATGTACAATGAGCAGTTCTTC
>few|TRBV7-2|TRBD1|TRBJ1-2
CASSLGRTGTGYTF
TGTGCCAGCAGCTTAGGTAGGACAGGGACAGGCTACACCTTC
>-|TRBV15|TRBD1|TRBJ2-4
CATSRDQGEFAKNSQYF
TGTGCCACCAGCAGAGATCAGGGGGAATTCGCCAAAAACAGTCAGTACTTC
>-|TRBV28|TRBD1|TRBJ2-6
CASSLDPQGAIDGANGLTF
TGTGCCAGCAGTTTAGACCCACAGGGGGCGATAGACGGGGCCAACGGCCTGACTTTC
>once|TRBV2|-|TRBJ2-3
CASSNRVTDTQYF
TGTGCCAGCAGTAACAGGGTTACAGATACGCAGTATTTT
>-|TRBV7-7|-|TRBJ2-1
CASSLLGRGLDEQFF
TGTGCTAGCAGCCTCCTCGGCAGGGGTCTTGATGAGCAGTTCTTC
>-|TRBV19|TRBD1|TRBJ2-7
CASSRPGQYYEQYF
TGTGCCAGTAGTAGACCGGGACAGTACTACGAGCAGTACTTC
>-|TRBV7-8|TRBD1|TRBJ2-2
CASSLGGQGLPGELFF
TGTGCCAGCAGCTTAGGGGGACAGGGGTTGCCCGGGGAGCTGTTTTTT
>-|TRBV5-1|-|TRBJ2-5
CASSLESPLQGQGETQYF
TGCGCCAGCAGCTTGGAGTCTCCTCTACAGGGTCAGGGGGAGACCCAGTACTTC
>few|TRBV9|TRBD2|TRBJ2-1
CASSVETSGDEQFF
TGTGCCAGCAGCGTAGAGACTAGCGGCGATGAGCAGTTCTTC
>-|TRBV5-1|TRBD1|TRBJ2-2
CASSPQGLGELFF
TGCGCCAGCAGCCCACAGGGGTTGGGGGAGCTGTTTTTT
>-|TRBV28|-|TRBJ1-1
CASSGAPPMNTEAFF
TGTGCCAGTTCAGGGGCCCCCCCTATGAACACTGAAGCTTTCTTT
>-|TRBV7-9|-|TRBJ2-7
CSSGLWGISREQYF
TGTTCCAGCGGACTTTGGGGAATCTCGCGCGAGCAGTACTTC
>-|TRBV5-6|TRBD2|TRBJ2-7
CASSLRSGRPSPFYEQYF
TGTGCCAGCAGCCTCCGTAGCGGGAGGCCCAGTCCTTTCTACGAGCAGTACTTC
>-|TRBV6-1|-|TRBJ1-6
CASREGRNSPLHF
TGTGCCAGCAGGGAGGGACGGAATTCACCCCTCCACTTT
>few|TRBV11-3|TRBD1|TRBJ2-5
CASSLAVWTGRKETQYF
TGTGCCAGCAGCTTAGCGGTCTGGACAGGGAGAAAAGAGACCCAGTACTTC
>-|TRBV5-4|-|TRBJ2-1
CASRSDRYNEQFF
TGTGCCAGCAGAAGCGACAGGTACAATGAGCAGTTCTTC
>-|TRBV7-9|TRBD2|TRBJ2-2
CASSSGLAGGTGELFF
TGTGCCAGCAGTTCGGGACTAGCGGGAGGCACCGGGGAGCTGTTTTTT
>-|TRBV7-9|-|TRBJ2-3
CSSSYTGSTDTQYF
TGTTCCAGCAGCTATACAGGGAGTACAGATACGCAGTATTTT
>few|TRBV5-5|-|TRBJ2-4
CASSGAAENIQYF
TGTGCCAGCAGCGGGGCGGCAGAAAACATTCAGTACTTC
>-|TRBV6-1|-|TRBJ1-5
CASSSQAYSNQPQHF
TGTGCCAGCAGTTCACAGGCTTATAGCAATCAGCCCCAGCATTTT
>-|TRBV11-2|TRBD2|TRBJ2-7
CASSLASGSWPYEQYF
TGTGCCAGCAGCTTAGCTAGCGGGTCATGGCCCTACGAGCAGTATTTC
>-|TRBV7-8|-|TRBJ1-3
CASSPITGAGNTIYF
TGTGCCAGCAGCCCCATTACAGGTGCTGGAAACACCATATATTTT
>-|TRBV29-1|TRBD2|TRBJ2-1
CSGGYSGGRGNEQFF
TGCAGCGGTGGTTACAGCGGCGGGAGAGGAAATGAGCAGTTCTTC
>-|TRBV7-2|-|TRBJ2-7
CASSLVWGAYEQYF
TGTGCCAGCAGCTTAGTGTGGGGGGCCTACGAGCAGTACTTC
>-|TRBV10-3|-|TRBJ2-1
CAISESIRDEQFF
TGTGCCATCAGTGAGTCGATACGGGATGAGCAGTTCTTC